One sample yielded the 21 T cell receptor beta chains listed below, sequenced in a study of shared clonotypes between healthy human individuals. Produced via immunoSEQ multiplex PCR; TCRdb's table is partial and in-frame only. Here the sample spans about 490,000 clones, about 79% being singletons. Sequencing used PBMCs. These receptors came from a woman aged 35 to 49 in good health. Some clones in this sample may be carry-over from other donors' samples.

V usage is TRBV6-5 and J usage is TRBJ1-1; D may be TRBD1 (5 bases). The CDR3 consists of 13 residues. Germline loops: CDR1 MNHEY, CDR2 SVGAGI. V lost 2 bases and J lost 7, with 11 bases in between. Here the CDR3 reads CASSYLRDGEAFF. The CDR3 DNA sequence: TGTGCCAGCAGTTACCTCCGGGACGGTGAAGCTTTCTTT.

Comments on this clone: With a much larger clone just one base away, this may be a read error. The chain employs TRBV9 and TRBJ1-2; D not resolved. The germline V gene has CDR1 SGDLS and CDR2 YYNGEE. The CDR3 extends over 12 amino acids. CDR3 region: CAGSVANYGYTF. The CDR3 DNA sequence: TGTGCCGGCAGCGTAGCTAACTATGGCTACACCTTC.

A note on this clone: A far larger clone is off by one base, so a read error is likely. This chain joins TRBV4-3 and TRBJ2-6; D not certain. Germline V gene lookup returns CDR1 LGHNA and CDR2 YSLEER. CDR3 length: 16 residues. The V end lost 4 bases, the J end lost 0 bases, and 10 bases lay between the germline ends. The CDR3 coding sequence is TGCGCCAGCAGCCGAGAAATGAGCTCTGGGGCCAACGTCCTGACTTTC. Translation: CASSREMSSGANVLTF.

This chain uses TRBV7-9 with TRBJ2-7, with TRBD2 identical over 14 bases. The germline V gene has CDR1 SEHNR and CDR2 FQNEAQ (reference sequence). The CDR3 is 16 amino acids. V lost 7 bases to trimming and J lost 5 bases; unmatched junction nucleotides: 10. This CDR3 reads CASTRWPGLAGDEQYF. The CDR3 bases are TGTGCCAGCACCCGTTGGCCGGGACTAGCGGGAGACGAGCAGTACTTC.

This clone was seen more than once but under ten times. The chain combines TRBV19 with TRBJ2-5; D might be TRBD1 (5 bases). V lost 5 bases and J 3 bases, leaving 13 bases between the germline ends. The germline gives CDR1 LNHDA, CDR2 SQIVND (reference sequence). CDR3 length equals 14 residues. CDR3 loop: CASSSTVAEETQYF. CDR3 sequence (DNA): TGTGCCAGTAGTTCGACAGTCGCGGAAGAGACCCAGTACTTC.

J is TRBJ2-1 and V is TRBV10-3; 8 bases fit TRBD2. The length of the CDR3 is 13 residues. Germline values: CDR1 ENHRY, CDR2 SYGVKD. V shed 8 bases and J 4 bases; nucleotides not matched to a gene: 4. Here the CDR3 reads CAIREGSYNEQFF. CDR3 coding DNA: TGTGCCATCCGGGAGGGGAGTTACAATGAGCAGTTCTTC.

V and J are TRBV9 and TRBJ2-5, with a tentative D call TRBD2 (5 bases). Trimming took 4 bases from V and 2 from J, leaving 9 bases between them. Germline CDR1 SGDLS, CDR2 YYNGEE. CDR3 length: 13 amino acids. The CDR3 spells CASSPSGQETQYF. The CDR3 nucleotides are TGTGCCAGCAGCCCCTCGGGGCAAGAGACCCAGTACTTC.

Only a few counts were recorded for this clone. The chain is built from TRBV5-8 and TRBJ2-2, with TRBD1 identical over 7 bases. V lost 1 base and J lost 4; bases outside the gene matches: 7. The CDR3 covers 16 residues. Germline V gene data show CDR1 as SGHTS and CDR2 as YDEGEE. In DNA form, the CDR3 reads TGTGCCAGCAGCTTGATGACAGGGAGTAGCACCGGGGAGCTGTTTTTT. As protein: CASSLMTGSSTGELFF.

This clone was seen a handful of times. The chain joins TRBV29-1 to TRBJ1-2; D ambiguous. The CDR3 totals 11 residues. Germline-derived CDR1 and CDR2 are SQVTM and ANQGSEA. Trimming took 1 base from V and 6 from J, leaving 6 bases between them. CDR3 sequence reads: CSVEGDDGYTF. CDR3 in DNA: TGCAGCGTTGAAGGGGATGATGGCTACACCTTC. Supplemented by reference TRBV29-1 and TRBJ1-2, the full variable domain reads SAVISQKPSRDICQRGTSLTIQCQVDSQVTMMFWYRQQPGQSLTLIATANQGSEATYESGFVIDKFPISRPNLTFSTLTVSNMSPEDSSIYLCSVEGDDGYTFGSGTRLTVV.

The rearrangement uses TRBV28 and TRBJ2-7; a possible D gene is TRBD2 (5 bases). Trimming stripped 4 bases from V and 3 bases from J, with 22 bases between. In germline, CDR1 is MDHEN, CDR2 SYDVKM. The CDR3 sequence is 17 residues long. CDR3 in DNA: TGTGCCAGCAGTTCCCCCTCATCCACGAGGGCGTTCTACGAGCAGTACTTC. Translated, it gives CASSSPSSTRAFYEQYF.

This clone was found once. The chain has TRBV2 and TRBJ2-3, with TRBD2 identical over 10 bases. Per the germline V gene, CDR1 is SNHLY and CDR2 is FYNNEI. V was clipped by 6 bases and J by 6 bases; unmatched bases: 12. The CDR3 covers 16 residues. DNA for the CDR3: TGTGCCAGCAGCCCTCCACTAGCGGGGCGGTGGGATACGCAGTATTTT. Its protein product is CASSPPLAGRWDTQYF. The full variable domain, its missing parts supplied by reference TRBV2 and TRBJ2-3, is EPEVTQTPSHQVTQMGQEVILRCVPISNHLYFYWYRQILGQKVEFLVSFYNNEISEKSEIFDDQFSVERPDGSNFTLKIRSTKLEDSAMYFCASSPPLAGRWDTQYFGPGTRLTVL.

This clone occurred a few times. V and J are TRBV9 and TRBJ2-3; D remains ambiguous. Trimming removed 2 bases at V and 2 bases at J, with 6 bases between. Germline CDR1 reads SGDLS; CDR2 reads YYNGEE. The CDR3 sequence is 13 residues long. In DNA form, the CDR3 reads TGTGCCAGCAGCGTGATGTACACAGATACGCAGTATTTT. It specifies CASSVMYTDTQYF.

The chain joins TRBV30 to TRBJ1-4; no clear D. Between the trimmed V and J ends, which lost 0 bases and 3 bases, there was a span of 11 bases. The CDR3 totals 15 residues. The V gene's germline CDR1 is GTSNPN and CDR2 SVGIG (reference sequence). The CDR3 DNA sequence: TGTGCCTGGAGTGTAAGAGGCACACCTAATGAAAAACTGTTTTTT. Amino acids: CAWSVRGTPNEKLFF.

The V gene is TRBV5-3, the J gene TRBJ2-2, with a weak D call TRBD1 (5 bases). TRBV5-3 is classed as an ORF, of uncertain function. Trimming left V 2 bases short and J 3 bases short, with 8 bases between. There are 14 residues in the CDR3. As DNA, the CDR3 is TGTGCCAGAAGCTTTACAGGATACACCGGGGAGCTGTTTTTT. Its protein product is CARSFTGYTGELFF.

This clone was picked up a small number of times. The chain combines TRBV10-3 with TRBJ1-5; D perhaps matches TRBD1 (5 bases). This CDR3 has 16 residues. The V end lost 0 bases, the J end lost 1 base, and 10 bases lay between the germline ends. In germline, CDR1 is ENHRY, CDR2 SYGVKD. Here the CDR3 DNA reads TGTGCCATCAGTGAGTCGAGAGCAGGGAGCAATCAGCCCCAGCATTTT. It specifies CAISESRAGSNQPQHF.

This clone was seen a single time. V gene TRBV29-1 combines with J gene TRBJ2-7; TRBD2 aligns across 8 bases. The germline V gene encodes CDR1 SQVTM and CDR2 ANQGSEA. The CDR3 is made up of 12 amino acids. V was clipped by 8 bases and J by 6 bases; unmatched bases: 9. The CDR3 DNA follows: TGCAGCACAAGCGGGAGAGCCTCCGAGCAGTACTTC. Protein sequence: CSTSGRASEQYF.

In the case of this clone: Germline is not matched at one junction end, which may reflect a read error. The CDR3 nucleotides are TGTGCCAGCAGCCTAGCTCCCGGGACTTCTTCCTACAATGAGCAGTTCTTC. It specifies CASSLAPGTSSYNEQFF. The chain combines TRBV7-8 with TRBJ2-1; D possibly corresponds to TRBD2 (6 bases). Germline V gene data show CDR1 as SGHVS and CDR2 as FQNEAQ. The CDR3 runs to 17 residues.

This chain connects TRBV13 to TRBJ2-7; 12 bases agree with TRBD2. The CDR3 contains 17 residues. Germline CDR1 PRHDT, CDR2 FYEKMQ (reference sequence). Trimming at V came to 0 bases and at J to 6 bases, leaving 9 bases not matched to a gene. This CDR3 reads CASSLGLGLAGPSEQYF. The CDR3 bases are TGTGCCAGCAGCTTAGGCCTTGGACTAGCGGGACCGTCCGAGCAGTACTTC.

CDR3 in DNA: TGTGCCAGCAGCAGTGGGGACAGGGTGGATCAGCCCCAGCATTTT. It yields the protein CASSSGDRVDQPQHF. The chain recombines TRBV7-8 with TRBJ1-5; the match to TRBD1 covers 9 bases. The J segment lost 5 bases and the V segment lost 5 bases, leaving 7 bases of the junction unmatched. Germline CDR1 and CDR2: SGHVS and FQNEAQ. The CDR3 runs 15 residues.

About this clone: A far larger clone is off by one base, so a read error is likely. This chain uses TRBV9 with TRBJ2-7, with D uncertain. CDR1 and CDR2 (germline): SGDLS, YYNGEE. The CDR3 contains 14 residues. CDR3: CASSRSGRSYEQHF. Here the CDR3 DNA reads TGTGCCAGCAGCCGGTCAGGCCGCTCCTACGAGCAGCACTTC.

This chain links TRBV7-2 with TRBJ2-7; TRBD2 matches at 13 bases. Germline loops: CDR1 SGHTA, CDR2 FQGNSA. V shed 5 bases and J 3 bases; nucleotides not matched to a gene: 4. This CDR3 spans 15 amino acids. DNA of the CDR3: TGTGCCAGCAGCCCTGGGACTAGCGGGATCTACGAGCAGTACTTC. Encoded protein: CASSPGTSGIYEQYF.